This is a list of T cell receptor beta chains from one sample in a study of blood T cell repertoires in COVID-19. Here immunoSEQ multiplex PCR was the method, and the copy in TCRdb shows in-frame clones only, minus some. The data show 150,000 to 170,000 clones, 75% to 80% seen once. The sample comprised peripheral blood. The receptors stem from an elderly man with acute or convalescent COVID-19. Both conserved end residues are part of each CDR3. The D gene is left open where the match is weak. Size is omitted from some rows. Given values are once, few, many or a class for expanded clones.

TRBV19	-	TRBJ2-2	-	TGTGCCAGTAGTACCCGGGGGGCCCGGGGTACCGGGGAGCTGTTTTTT	CASSTRGARGTGELFF
TRBV15	-	TRBJ2-1	-	TGTGCCACCAGCAGAGATAATGGGTTCGGGAATGAGCAGTTCTTC	CATSRDNGFGNEQFF
TRBV14	-	TRBJ1-1	-	TGTGCCAGCAGCCCCCGGTCGCGAGGGGAAGCTTTCTTT	CASSPRSRGEAFF
TRBV18	few	TRBJ1-2	-	TGTGCCAGCTCACCACCAGGCAGGGCTGGTGGCTACACCTTC	CASSPPGRAGGYTF
TRBV24-1	-	TRBJ2-5	TRBD1	TGTGCCACCAGTGATTCTGGGACAGGTCAAGAGACCCAGTACTTC	CATSDSGTGQETQYF
TRBV12-3/TRBV12-4	-	TRBJ1-1	-	TGTGCCAGCAGTTTAGCGGGGGACTCTTGGGCTTTCTTT	CASSLAGDSWAFF
TRBV11-3	-	TRBJ1-2	-	TGTGCCAGCAGCTTATTAAGGGGTGATGGCTACACCTTC	CASSLLRGDGYTF
TRBV3-1/TRBV3-2	-	TRBJ1-1	-	TGTGCCAGCAGCGGAGGCGTCGGGGGGGACACTGAAGCTTTCTTT	CASSGGVGGDTEAFF
TRBV24-1	-	TRBJ2-1	TRBD2	TGTGCCACAAGCCCGGGACTAGCGGGGGGGCTGCGGCTCAATGAGCAGTTCTTC	CATSPGLAGGLRLNEQFF
TRBV11-2	-	TRBJ2-1	TRBD2	TGTGCCAGCAGGTCCATAGCGGGGAGCTCCTACAATGAGCAGTTCTTC	CASRSIAGSSYNEQFF
TRBV19	-	TRBJ1-5	-	TGTGCCAGTAGTCAGGGAAATCAGCCCCAGCATTTT	CASSQGNQPQHF
TRBV25-1	once	TRBJ1-3	-	TGTGCCAGCGTTGAGAGTTCCTCTGGAAACACCATATATTTT	CASVESSSGNTIYF
TRBV18	-	TRBJ1-5	TRBD1	TGTGCCAGCCTCGACAGGGCGGATCAGCCCCAGCATTTT	CASLDRADQPQHF
TRBV5-1	few	TRBJ1-1	-	TGCGCCAGCAGCTTGGGAGGGAACACTGAAGCTTTCTTT	CASSLGGNTEAFF
TRBV29-1	-	TRBJ2-7	TRBD2	TGCAGCGTGATAGAGCGGGGGGCGGCCGAGCAGTACTTC	CSVIERGAAEQYF
TRBV29-1	-	TRBJ1-2	TRBD1	TGCAGCGTTCCTCGGACAGGGGGTAACTATGGCTACACCTTC	CSVPRTGGNYGYTF
TRBV19	once	TRBJ1-1	TRBD1	TGTGCCAGTAGCTCAGGGGGCGCGGGCACTGAAGCTTTCTTT	CASSSGGAGTEAFF
TRBV5-6	-	TRBJ2-5	TRBD1	TGTGCCAGCAGCTTGGTCTTACAGGGGACGGAGACCCAGTACTTC	CASSLVLQGTETQYF
TRBV7-9	-	TRBJ1-1	-	TGTGCCAGCAGCTCCCCCATAAGGGGCTCGGACACTGAAGCTTTCTTT	CASSSPIRGSDTEAFF
TRBV5-6	-	TRBJ2-5	-	TGTGCCAGCAGCTTGGGTCCAACGGGGGAGACCCAGTACTTC	CASSLGPTGETQYF
TRBV6-2/TRBV6-3	-	TRBJ2-3	TRBD1	TGTGCCAGCAGTTCCCCCCCGGACAGGGTAAAGACAGATACGCAGTATTTT	CASSSPPDRVKTDTQYF
TRBV3-1/TRBV3-2	once	TRBJ1-1	TRBD1	TGTGCCAGCAGCCAAGATTCTCCGTGGACAGGGGGTTTCACTGAAGCTTTCTTT	CASSQDSPWTGGFTEAFF
TRBV7-8	-	TRBJ2-3	TRBD2	TGTGCCAGCAGCTCTCTAGCGGGGGGCACAGATACGCAGTATTTT	CASSSLAGGTDTQYF
TRBV7-2	-	TRBJ2-3	-	TGTGCCAGCAGCTTAGGTGGGGGGTCTAGCACAGATACGCAGTATTTT	CASSLGGGSSTDTQYF
TRBV11-2	-	TRBJ2-2	TRBD1	TGTGCCAGCAGATTAGGGGGCCGCACCGGGGAGCTGTTTTTT	CASRLGGRTGELFF
TRBV13	-	TRBJ2-7	-	TGTGCCAGCAGCTCCTACTCGAGCTCCTACGAGCAGTACTTC	CASSSYSSSYEQYF
TRBV5-4	-	TRBJ1-1	TRBD1	TGTGCCAGCAGCTTAACGGGACAGGGAAACACTGAAGCTTTCTTT	CASSLTGQGNTEAFF
TRBV10-1	-	TRBJ2-5	-	TGCGCCAGCAGCAAAGTGAGTGGCGGAGGGCAAGAGACCCAGTACTTC	CASSKVSGGGQETQYF
TRBV24-1	-	TRBJ2-1	TRBD1	TGTGCCACCAGTGATCACCCCGGGACAGAATCCTACAATGAGCAGTTCTTC	CATSDHPGTESYNEQFF
TRBV5-1	-	TRBJ2-3	-	TGCGCCAGCAGCTTGGACGGCACAGGGCCTAGCACAGATACGCAGTATTTT	CASSLDGTGPSTDTQYF
TRBV15	-	TRBJ1-5	-	TGTGCCACCAGCTCGAGAACAGGGAACAATCAGCCCCAGCATTTT	CATSSRTGNNQPQHF
TRBV5-6	-	TRBJ1-1	TRBD1	TGTGCCAGCAGCTTGGTGGGGACAGGTCTAGCTTTCTTT	CASSLVGTGLAFF
TRBV25-1	-	TRBJ1-1	TRBD1	TGTGCCAGCAAAGAGACAGGGGGAGCTTTCTTT	CASKETGGAFF
TRBV28	-	TRBJ2-2	-	TGTGCCAGCAGTCTTTTTTCGACAGGTAACACCGGGGAGCTGTTTTTT	CASSLFSTGNTGELFF
TRBV30	-	TRBJ1-4	TRBD1	TGTGCCTGGGTCGGACAGGGTGGGGAAAAACTGTTTTTT	CAWVGQGGEKLFF
TRBV2	-	TRBJ2-2	-	TGTGCCAGCAGTGAGCAGGGAATAAGGTACACCGGGGAGCTGTTTTTT	CASSEQGIRYTGELFF
TRBV10-2	-	TRBJ1-1	-	TGCGCCAGCAGTGAGTCGGCCCGCGGGACGGTGAACACTGAAGCTTTCTTT	CASSESARGTVNTEAFF
TRBV30	-	TRBJ2-5	TRBD1	TGTGCCTGGAGTGTCGGACAGGGACGACAAGAGACCCAGTACTTC	CAWSVGQGRQETQYF
TRBV2	-	TRBJ2-5	TRBD1	TGTGCCAGCACCGCACAGGGGGCTGGGACCCAGTACTTC	CASTAQGAGTQYF
TRBV10-2	-	TRBJ2-2	TRBD1	TGCGCCAGCAGGGACAGGGGCACCGGGGAGCTGTTTTTT	CASRDRGTGELFF
TRBV19	-	TRBJ2-2	-	TGTGCCAGTAGCCAGAATACCGGGGAGCTGTTTTTT	CASSQNTGELFF
TRBV24-1	-	TRBJ2-5	-	TGTGCCACCAGTTTGGTCCAGGGGGAGACCCAGTACTTC	CATSLVQGETQYF
TRBV2	-	TRBJ2-1	-	TGTGCCATCAGTTCTCGGCGGAATGAGCAGTTCTTC	CAISSRRNEQFF
TRBV7-9	-	TRBJ1-1	-	TGTGCCAGCACCCCCCCCCGGGGAAGGGACACTGAAGCTTTCTTT	CASTPPRGRDTEAFF
TRBV12-3/TRBV12-4	-	TRBJ1-2	TRBD1	TGTGCCAGCAGGGGGACAGGGAACTATGGCTACACCTTC	CASRGTGNYGYTF
TRBV5-1	-	TRBJ1-2	TRBD1	TGCGCCAGCAGCCAAGGACAGGGGGCGGAAGGCTACACCTTC	CASSQGQGAEGYTF
TRBV19	-	TRBJ1-4	TRBD1	TGTGCCAGTACCCCATTAATGGGACAGGGGGGGGAAAAACTGTTTTTT	CASTPLMGQGGEKLFF
TRBV6-5	-	TRBJ2-4	TRBD2	TGTGCCAGCACCGACAGGTTTTGGGCTAGCGGGGTGGTATACTTC	CASTDRFWASGVVYF